This is a list of T cell receptor beta chains from one sample in a study of blood T cell repertoires in COVID-19. The table came from immunoSEQ multiplex PCR; TCRdb's copy has only in-frame clones and leaves some out. The sample yields about 54,000 clones, 90% to 95% seen once. Sequencing was carried out using peripheral blood. These receptors all come from an older woman with active or convalescent COVID-19. Both conserved end residues are part of each CDR3. Fields, in order: D gene, V gene, CDR3 length, clone size, J gene, CDR3 protein, CDR3 DNA. D genes are given only for firm matches. A clone size is listed for some rows: how often the clone was seen (once, few, many), or a class if it is expanded.

TRBD2,TRBV2,15,NA,TRBJ2-5,CASRELAGFQETQYF,TGTGCCAGCAGGGAACTAGCGGGCTTCCAAGAGACCCAGTACTTC
TRBD1,TRBV29-1,16,NA,TRBJ1-4,CSVGAGTGSRGEKLFF,TGCAGCGTTGGCGCCGGGACAGGGAGTCGGGGTGAAAAACTGTTTTTT
TRBD2,TRBV4-2,16,NA,TRBJ2-7,CASSQELAPGGYEQYF,TGTGCCAGCAGCCAGGAACTAGCGCCCGGGGGCTACGAGCAGTACTTC
TRBD1,TRBV3-1/TRBV3-2,16,NA,TRBJ2-2,CASITSDRAGAGELFF,TGTGCCAGCATCACGTCGGACAGGGCGGGCGCCGGGGAGCTGTTTTTT
NA,TRBV30,13,NA,TRBJ1-5,CAWSGLTNQPQHF,TGTGCCTGGAGTGGCCTTACAAATCAGCCCCAGCATTTT
NA,TRBV2,10,NA,TRBJ1-2,CASSGASPTF,TGTGCCAGCAGTGGGGCCTCCCCCACCTTC
NA,TRBV25-1,13,NA,TRBJ1-2,CASSESRNYGYTF,TGTGCCAGCAGTGAATCGAGAAACTATGGCTACACCTTC
TRBD2,TRBV2,15,NA,TRBJ2-3,CASSIGTSASDTQYF,TGTGCCAGCAGTATCGGGACTAGCGCATCAGATACGCAGTATTTT
TRBD1,TRBV10-2,14,NA,TRBJ1-2,CASSTSGTGYGYTF,TGCGCCAGCAGTACCTCCGGGACAGGCTATGGCTACACCTTC
TRBD1,TRBV7-2,16,NA,TRBJ1-2,CASSGTRGTGNYGYTF,TGTGCCAGCAGCGGCACCAGGGGGACTGGGAACTATGGCTACACCTTC
NA,TRBV2,15,NA,TRBJ2-3,CASSDYGGPGDTQYF,TGTGCCAGCAGTGACTACGGGGGGCCGGGGGATACGCAGTATTTT
NA,TRBV30,12,NA,TRBJ2-3,CACRTSVDTQYF,TGTGCCTGCCGGACTTCGGTAGATACGCAGTATTTT
TRBD1,TRBV11-2,14,NA,TRBJ2-2,CASSSQGLTGELFF,TGTGCCAGCAGCTCACAGGGGTTGACCGGGGAGCTGTTTTTT
NA,TRBV29-1,13,NA,TRBJ1-2,CSVEVTTNYGYTF,TGCAGCGTTGAAGTCACTACTAACTATGGCTACACCTTC
TRBD1,TRBV10-1,16,NA,TRBJ2-6,CASSGTGGPGANVLTF,TGCGCCAGCAGTGGGACAGGTGGGCCTGGGGCCAACGTCCTGACTTTC
TRBD2,TRBV6-5,15,once,TRBJ2-7,CASSYSGSLAYEQYF,TGTGCCAGCAGTTATAGCGGGAGCCTAGCCTACGAGCAGTACTTC
TRBD1,TRBV2,13,NA,TRBJ1-1,CASGTGTAIEAFF,TGTGCCAGCGGGACCGGGACAGCCATTGAAGCTTTCTTT
NA,TRBV6-2/TRBV6-3,12,NA,TRBJ1-2,CASSNGQHGYTF,TGTGCCAGCAGTAACGGACAGCATGGCTACACCTTC
TRBD1,TRBV19,12,NA,TRBJ2-7,CATETGNYEQYF,TGTGCCACAGAGACAGGGAACTACGAGCAGTACTTC
TRBD2,TRBV7-3,19,NA,TRBJ2-3,CASSPRGGRLDRSTDTQYF,TGTGCCAGCAGCCCCCGGGGGGGACGACTAGACCGTTCCACAGATACGCAGTATTTT
TRBD1,TRBV28,15,NA,TRBJ2-3,CASNRDRVDSDTQYF,TGTGCCAGTAACCGGGACAGGGTTGACTCAGATACGCAGTATTTT
NA,TRBV3-1/TRBV3-2,15,NA,TRBJ1-5,CASSQVRGANQPQHF,TGTGCCAGCAGCCAAGTTAGAGGAGCCAATCAGCCCCAGCATTTT
NA,TRBV29-1,13,NA,TRBJ1-1,CSVVRGGNTEAFF,TGCAGCGTTGTTAGGGGAGGGAACACTGAAGCTTTCTTT
TRBD1,TRBV6-5,15,NA,TRBJ1-5,CASSRDRGHNQPQHF,TGTGCCAGCAGTCGGGACAGGGGCCACAATCAGCCCCAGCATTTT
NA,TRBV6-5,13,NA,TRBJ1-4,CASRRAGGEKLFF,TGTGCCAGCCGGAGGGCAGGCGGTGAAAAACTGTTTTTT
NA,TRBV19,13,once,TRBJ1-2,CASRNTGSYGYTF,TGTGCCAGTAGGAATACAGGGAGCTATGGCTACACCTTC
NA,TRBV6-2/TRBV6-3,14,few,TRBJ2-5,CASSYGQFQETQYF,TGTGCCAGCAGTTATGGACAGTTCCAAGAGACCCAGTACTTC
NA,TRBV3-1/TRBV3-2,11,once,TRBJ2-1,CASSRGQFQFF,TGTGCCAGCAGCCGCGGACAGTTTCAGTTCTTC
NA,TRBV25-1,16,NA,TRBJ2-5,CASSDRRTVAGETQYF,TGTGCCAGCAGTGACCGTAGGACAGTAGCCGGGGAGACCCAGTACTTC
NA,TRBV6-2/TRBV6-3,14,NA,TRBJ2-5,CASSYHRYQETQYF,TGTGCCAGCAGTTACCACAGGTACCAAGAGACCCAGTACTTC
NA,TRBV6-5,13,NA,TRBJ1-1,CASRGSMNTEAFF,TGTGCCAGCAGGGGCAGTATGAACACTGAAGCTTTCTTT
TRBD2,TRBV4-3,18,NA,TRBJ2-3,CASSQDLLAGGSTDTQYF,TGCGCCAGCAGCCAAGATCTACTAGCGGGAGGGAGCACAGATACGCAGTATTTT
NA,TRBV11-2,14,NA,TRBJ2-4,CASSLDLAKNIQYF,TGTGCCAGCAGCTTAGACCTAGCCAAAAACATTCAGTACTTC
NA,TRBV29-1,10,NA,TRBJ1-2,CSVDGYGYTF,TGCAGCGTTGACGGTTATGGCTACACCTTC
NA,TRBV30,15,NA,TRBJ1-5,CAWSVRGAVYQPQHF,TGTGCCTGGAGTGTACGGGGTGCAGTATATCAGCCCCAGCATTTT
TRBD2,TRBV10-3,19,NA,TRBJ2-7,CAIRATHTTSGSTLGEQYF,TGTGCCATCAGGGCTACACATACAACTAGCGGGAGTACTCTGGGCGAGCAGTACTTC
NA,TRBV6-4,16,NA,TRBJ1-6,CASSDSAQGINSPLHF,TGTGCCAGCAGTGACTCGGCACAGGGTATTAATTCACCCCTCCACTTT
NA,TRBV5-1,14,NA,TRBJ2-3,CASSLGLNPDTQYF,TGCGCCAGCAGCCTAGGACTTAATCCGGATACGCAGTATTTT
NA,TRBV18,12,NA,TRBJ2-5,CASSPLQETQYF,TGTGCCAGCTCACCCCTCCAAGAGACCCAGTACTTC
NA,TRBV30,13,NA,TRBJ2-7,CAWSVGAGYEQYF,TGTGCCTGGAGTGTGGGGGCAGGCTACGAGCAGTACTTC
NA,TRBV7-2,12,NA,TRBJ2-3,CASSPFTDTQYF,TGTGCCAGCAGCCCTTTCACAGATACGCAGTATTTT
NA,TRBV14,15,NA,TRBJ1-1,CASSPGGAGRTEAFF,TGTGCCAGCAGCCCGGGCGGCGCAGGGCGGACTGAAGCTTTCTTT
NA,TRBV7-9,16,NA,TRBJ1-1,CASSLYVGSSNTEAFF,TGTGCCAGCAGCTTATACGTGGGGAGCTCGAACACTGAAGCTTTCTTT
NA,TRBV21-1,15,NA,TRBJ2-6,CASSKDSSGANVLTF,TGTGCCAGCAGCAAGGACAGCTCTGGGGCCAACGTCCTGACTTTC
NA,TRBV12-3/TRBV12-4,12,NA,TRBJ1-1,CASSLVATEAFF,TGTGCCAGCAGTTTGGTAGCCACTGAAGCTTTCTTT
NA,TRBV28,14,NA,TRBJ2-7,CASTVMGWRAEQYF,TGTGCCAGCACCGTAATGGGGTGGAGGGCCGAGCAGTACTTC
TRBD1,TRBV29-1,16,few,TRBJ1-2,CSVEVIPGQLHYGYTF,TGCAGCGTTGAAGTAATTCCGGGACAGCTTCACTATGGCTACACCTTC
NA,TRBV7-3,15,NA,TRBJ2-1,CASSLSGQFFNGQFF,TGTGCCAGCAGCTTATCCGGACAGTTCTTTAATGGGCAGTTCTTC
NA,TRBV28,15,NA,TRBJ2-5,CASSTYRLVEETQYF,TGTGCCAGCAGTACCTACCGACTAGTGGAGGAGACCCAGTACTTC
NA,TRBV6-5,15,NA,TRBJ1-5,CASSPGQAGLRPQHF,TGTGCCAGCAGTCCAGGGCAGGCCGGTTTAAGACCCCAGCATTTT
TRBD2,TRBV5-6,16,NA,TRBJ2-1,CASSRGGGGGRDEQFF,TGTGCCAGCAGCCGAGGAGGAGGCGGGGGGAGAGATGAGCAGTTCTTC
NA,TRBV29-1,13,NA,TRBJ1-4,CSVERGGDEKLFF,TGCAGCGTTGAGAGAGGGGGGGATGAAAAACTGTTTTTT
NA,TRBV4-1,14,NA,TRBJ2-1,CASSQGVVGDEQFF,TGCGCCAGCAGCCAAGGAGTAGTAGGGGATGAGCAGTTCTTC
TRBD1,TRBV24-1,16,NA,TRBJ2-1,CATSDQAGGTFDEQFF,TGTGCCACCAGTGATCAGGCAGGGGGCACCTTCGATGAGCAGTTCTTC
TRBD1,TRBV28,15,few,TRBJ1-2,CASSPRQGSRYGYTF,TGTGCCAGCAGTCCAAGACAGGGAAGTCGATATGGCTACACCTTC
TRBD1,TRBV27,15,NA,TRBJ1-5,CASSPVQGAGQPQHF,TGTGCCAGCAGTCCGGTCCAGGGGGCCGGGCAGCCCCAGCATTTT
NA,TRBV5-1,14,NA,TRBJ1-2,CASSLMTGPYGYTF,TGCGCCAGCAGCTTGATGACAGGTCCTTATGGCTACACCTTC
TRBD2,TRBV5-1,15,NA,TRBJ2-5,CASSPVAGGRETQYF,TGCGCCAGCTCCCCCGTAGCGGGAGGGCGGGAGACCCAGTACTTC
NA,TRBV29-1,13,few,TRBJ2-7,CSVEGQNYYEQYF,TGCAGCGTGGAGGGACAGAATTACTACGAGCAGTACTTC
TRBD1,TRBV30,14,few,TRBJ1-3,CAWSETGLRNTIYF,TGTGCCTGGAGTGAGACAGGGTTGAGAAACACCATATATTTT